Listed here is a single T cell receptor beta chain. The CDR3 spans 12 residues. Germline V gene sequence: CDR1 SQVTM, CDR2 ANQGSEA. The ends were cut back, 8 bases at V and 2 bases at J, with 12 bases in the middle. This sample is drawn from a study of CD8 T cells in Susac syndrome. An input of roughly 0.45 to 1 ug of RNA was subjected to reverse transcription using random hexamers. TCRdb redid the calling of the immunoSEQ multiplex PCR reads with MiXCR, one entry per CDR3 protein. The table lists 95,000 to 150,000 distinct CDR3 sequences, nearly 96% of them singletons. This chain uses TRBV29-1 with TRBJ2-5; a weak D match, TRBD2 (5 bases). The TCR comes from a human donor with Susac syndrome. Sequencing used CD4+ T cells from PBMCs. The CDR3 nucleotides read TGCAGCTGGGGAGAAAGGCAAGAGACCCAGTACTTC. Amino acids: CSWGERQETQYF.